This is a list of T cell receptor beta chains from one sample in a study of cytotoxic CD8 clonotypes in ibrutinib-treated CLL. Only in-frame clones appear in the TCRdb table, and some are missing; sequencing was by immunoSEQ multiplex PCR. The sample lists around 50,000 clones, approximately 60% occurring once. Sequenced here: PBMCs, sampled after 24 months of ibrutinib treatment. The receptors derive from a human donor with chronic lymphocytic leukemia. CDR3s include the opening cysteine and the closing phenylalanine or tryptophan. Each record gives: V gene, J gene, D gene, clone size, CDR3 protein, CDR3 DNA. A D gene is named only where the DNA matches it firmly. Clone size is shown for a subset of rows, as once, few, many or a class of expanded clone.

V gene: TRBV11-2; J gene: TRBJ1-2; D gene: -; clone size: -; CDR3 protein: CASSLEGFGYTF; CDR3 DNA: TGTGCCAGCAGCTTAGAGGGGTTTGGCTACACCTTC
V gene: TRBV29-1; J gene: TRBJ2-2; D gene: TRBD2; clone size: -; CDR3 protein: CSVLGAGGPLTGELFF; CDR3 DNA: TGCAGCGTGTTGGGGGCGGGAGGGCCTCTCACCGGGGAGCTGTTTTTT
V gene: TRBV2; J gene: TRBJ2-5; D gene: TRBD2; clone size: -; CDR3 protein: CASCLAGVYETQYF; CDR3 DNA: TGTGCCAGCTGTCTAGCGGGAGTTTATGAGACCCAGTACTTC
V gene: TRBV7-9; J gene: TRBJ2-3; D gene: -; clone size: -; CDR3 protein: CASRRGADTQYF; CDR3 DNA: TGTGCCAGCAGGAGAGGGGCAGATACGCAGTATTTT
V gene: TRBV5-1; J gene: TRBJ2-3; D gene: -; clone size: few; CDR3 protein: CASRGLTSTDTQYF; CDR3 DNA: TGCGCCAGCAGGGGTCTAACTAGCACAGATACGCAGTATTTT
V gene: TRBV6-5; J gene: TRBJ1-3; D gene: -; clone size: -; CDR3 protein: CASIRGATIYF; CDR3 DNA: TGTGCCAGCATCCGGGGGGCAACCATATATTTT
V gene: TRBV7-6; J gene: TRBJ1-5; D gene: -; clone size: once; CDR3 protein: CASSLATGLWQPQHF; CDR3 DNA: TGTGCCAGCAGCTTAGCGACGGGGTTGTGGCAGCCCCAGCATTTT
V gene: TRBV13; J gene: TRBJ2-2; D gene: TRBD2; clone size: once; CDR3 protein: CASSLQGLAGVKAGELFF; CDR3 DNA: TGTGCCAGCAGCTTACAGGGACTAGCGGGAGTAAAGGCCGGGGAGCTGTTTTTT
V gene: TRBV30; J gene: TRBJ2-5; D gene: TRBD2; clone size: -; CDR3 protein: CAWSFAGGVAETQYF; CDR3 DNA: TGTGCCTGGAGTTTTGCGGGAGGGGTAGCAGAGACCCAGTACTTC
V gene: TRBV29-1; J gene: TRBJ2-6; D gene: -; clone size: -; CDR3 protein: CSVEGRGRTGANVLTF; CDR3 DNA: TGCAGCGTTGAAGGGAGGGGGCGGACTGGGGCCAACGTCCTGACTTTC
V gene: TRBV7-9; J gene: TRBJ2-2; D gene: -; clone size: -; CDR3 protein: CASSFAGELFF; CDR3 DNA: TGTGCCAGCAGCTTTGCCGGGGAGCTGTTTTTT
V gene: TRBV18; J gene: TRBJ2-6; D gene: -; clone size: -; CDR3 protein: CASSPFQQRSGANVLTF; CDR3 DNA: TGTGCCAGCTCACCGTTTCAGCAACGCTCTGGGGCCAACGTCCTGACTTTC
V gene: TRBV15; J gene: TRBJ2-5; D gene: -; clone size: -; CDR3 protein: CATSSLDGETQYF; CDR3 DNA: TGTGCCACCAGCAGCCTTGATGGAGAGACCCAGTACTTC
V gene: TRBV5-6; J gene: TRBJ2-7; D gene: -; clone size: -; CDR3 protein: CASSLWSSYEQYF; CDR3 DNA: TGTGCCAGCAGCCTATGGTCTTCCTACGAGCAGTACTTC
V gene: TRBV18; J gene: TRBJ1-2; D gene: -; clone size: -; CDR3 protein: CASSPAGYGYTF; CDR3 DNA: TGTGCCAGCTCACCAGCAGGGTATGGCTACACCTTC
V gene: TRBV6-1; J gene: TRBJ1-6; D gene: -; clone size: many; CDR3 protein: CASSGQVPRSPLHF; CDR3 DNA: TGTGCCAGCAGTGGTCAGGTGCCGAGGTCACCCCTCCACTTT
V gene: TRBV7-8; J gene: TRBJ1-3; D gene: -; clone size: -; CDR3 protein: CASSPQGFSGNTIYF; CDR3 DNA: TGTGCCAGCAGCCCACAGGGATTTTCTGGAAACACCATATATTTT
V gene: TRBV7-9; J gene: TRBJ2-3; D gene: -; clone size: -; CDR3 protein: CASSPFDTQYF; CDR3 DNA: TGTGCCAGCAGCCCTTTTGATACGCAGTATTTT
V gene: TRBV6-1; J gene: TRBJ2-3; D gene: TRBD1; clone size: -; CDR3 protein: CASSVRQGDTQYF; CDR3 DNA: TGTGCCAGCAGTGTCCGACAGGGAGATACGCAGTATTTT
V gene: TRBV20-1; J gene: TRBJ2-7; D gene: TRBD1; clone size: once; CDR3 protein: CSSRQGYEQYF; CDR3 DNA: TGCAGTTCTCGACAGGGTTACGAGCAGTACTTC
V gene: TRBV30; J gene: TRBJ2-5; D gene: -; clone size: few; CDR3 protein: CAWSVAAMETQYF; CDR3 DNA: TGTGCCTGGAGTGTAGCGGCAATGGAGACCCAGTACTTC
V gene: TRBV19; J gene: TRBJ2-2; D gene: -; clone size: few; CDR3 protein: CASTGPTGELFF; CDR3 DNA: TGTGCCAGTACCGGGCCCACCGGGGAGCTGTTTTTT
V gene: TRBV5-1; J gene: TRBJ2-5; D gene: -; clone size: -; CDR3 protein: CASSLEIAEYQETQYF; CDR3 DNA: TGCGCCAGCAGCTTGGAGATAGCGGAGTACCAAGAGACCCAGTACTTC
V gene: TRBV23-1; J gene: TRBJ1-5; D gene: -; clone size: few; CDR3 protein: CASSQSQERKKQPQHF; CDR3 DNA: TGCGCCAGCAGTCAATCTCAGGAAAGAAAGAAGCAGCCCCAGCATTTT
V gene: TRBV5-4; J gene: TRBJ2-1; D gene: -; clone size: -; CDR3 protein: CASNLTRLEQFF; CDR3 DNA: TGTGCCAGCAACCTAACCCGACTAGAGCAGTTCTTC
V gene: TRBV5-1; J gene: TRBJ2-1; D gene: TRBD2; clone size: once; CDR3 protein: CASSLVLAGAHNEQFF; CDR3 DNA: TGCGCCAGCAGCTTGGTGCTAGCGGGAGCCCACAATGAGCAGTTCTTC
V gene: TRBV7-6; J gene: TRBJ1-3; D gene: -; clone size: few; CDR3 protein: CASSLGGSSGNTIYF; CDR3 DNA: TGTGCCAGCAGCTTAGGGGGGAGCTCTGGAAACACCATATATTTT
V gene: TRBV19; J gene: TRBJ1-5; D gene: -; clone size: -; CDR3 protein: CASSKSYSNQPQHF; CDR3 DNA: TGTGCCAGTAGTAAGTCCTATAGCAATCAGCCCCAGCATTTT
V gene: TRBV7-6; J gene: TRBJ1-1; D gene: -; clone size: once; CDR3 protein: CASSLGQQLEAFF; CDR3 DNA: TGTGCCAGCAGCTTAGGACAGCAGCTTGAAGCTTTCTTT